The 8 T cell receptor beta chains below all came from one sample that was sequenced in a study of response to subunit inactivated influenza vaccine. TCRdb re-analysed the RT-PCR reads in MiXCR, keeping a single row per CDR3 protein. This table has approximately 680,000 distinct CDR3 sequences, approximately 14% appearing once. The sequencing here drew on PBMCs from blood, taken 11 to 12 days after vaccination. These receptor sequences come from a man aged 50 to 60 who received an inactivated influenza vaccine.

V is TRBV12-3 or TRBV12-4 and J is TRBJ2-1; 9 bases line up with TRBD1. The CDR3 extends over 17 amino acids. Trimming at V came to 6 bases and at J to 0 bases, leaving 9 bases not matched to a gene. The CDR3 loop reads CASRPGQGGPSYNEQFF. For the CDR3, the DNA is TGTGCCAGCAGACCGGGACAGGGAGGCCCCTCCTACAATGAGCAGTTCTTC.

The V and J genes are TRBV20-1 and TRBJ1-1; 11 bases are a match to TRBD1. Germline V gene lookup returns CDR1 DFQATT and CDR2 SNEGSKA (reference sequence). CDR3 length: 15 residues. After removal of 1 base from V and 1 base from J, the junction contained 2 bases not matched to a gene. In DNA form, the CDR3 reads TGCAGTGCTAGAGGGGACAGGGGGACGAACACTGAAGCTTTCTTT. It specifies CSARGDRGTNTEAFF.

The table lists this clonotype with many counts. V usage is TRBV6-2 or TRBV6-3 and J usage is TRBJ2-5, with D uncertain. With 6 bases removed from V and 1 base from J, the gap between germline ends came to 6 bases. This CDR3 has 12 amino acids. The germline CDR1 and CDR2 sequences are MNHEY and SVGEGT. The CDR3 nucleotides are TGTGCCAGCAGCCCCCCCCAAGAGACCCAGTACTTC. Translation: CASSPPQETQYF.

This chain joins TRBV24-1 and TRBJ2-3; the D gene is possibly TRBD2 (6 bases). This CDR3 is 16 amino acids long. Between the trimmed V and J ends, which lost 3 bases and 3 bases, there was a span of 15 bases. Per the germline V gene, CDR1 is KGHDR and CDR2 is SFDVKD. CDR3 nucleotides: TGTGCCACCAGTGATGGGACTTACCTACGGACAGATACGCAGTATTTT. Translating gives CATSDGTYLRTDTQYF.

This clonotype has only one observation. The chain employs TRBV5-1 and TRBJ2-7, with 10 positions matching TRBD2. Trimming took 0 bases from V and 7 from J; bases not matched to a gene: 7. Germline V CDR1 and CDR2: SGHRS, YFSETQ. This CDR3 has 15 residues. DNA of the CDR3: TGCGCCAGCAGCTTGGTAGCGGGAGGTTCGGGGGAGCAGTACTTC. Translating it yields CASSLVAGGSGEQYF. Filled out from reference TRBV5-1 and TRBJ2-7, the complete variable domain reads KAGVTQTPRYLIKTRGQQVTLSCSPISGHRSVSWYQQTPGQGLQFLFEYFSETQRNKGNFPGRFSGRQFSNSRSEMNVSTLELGDSALYLCASSLVAGGSGEQYFGPGTRLTVT.

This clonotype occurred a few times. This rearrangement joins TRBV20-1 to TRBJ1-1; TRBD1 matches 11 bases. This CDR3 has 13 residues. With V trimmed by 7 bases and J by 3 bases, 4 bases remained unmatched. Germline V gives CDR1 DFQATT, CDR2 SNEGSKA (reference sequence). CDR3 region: CSVGTGGYTEAFF. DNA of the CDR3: TGCAGTGTCGGGACAGGGGGATACACTGAAGCTTTCTTT.

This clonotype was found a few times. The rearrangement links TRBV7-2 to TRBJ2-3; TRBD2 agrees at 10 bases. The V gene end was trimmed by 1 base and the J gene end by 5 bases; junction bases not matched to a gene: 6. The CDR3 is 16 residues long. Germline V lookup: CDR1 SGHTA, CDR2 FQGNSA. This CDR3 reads CASSLGVAGGGDTQYF. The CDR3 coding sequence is TGTGCCAGCAGCTTAGGGGTAGCGGGAGGAGGAGATACGCAGTATTTT. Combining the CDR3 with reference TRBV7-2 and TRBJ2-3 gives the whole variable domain GAGVSQSPSNKVTEKGKDVELRCDPISGHTALYWYRQSLGQGLEFLIYFQGNSAPDKSGLPSDRFSAERTGGSVSTLTIQRTQQEDSAVYLCASSLGVAGGGDTQYFGPGTRLTVL.

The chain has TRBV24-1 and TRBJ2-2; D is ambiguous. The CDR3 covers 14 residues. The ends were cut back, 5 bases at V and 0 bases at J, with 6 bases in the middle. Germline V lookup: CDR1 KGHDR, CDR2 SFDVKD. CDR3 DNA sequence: TGTGCCACCAGTGCCTATACGAACACCGGGGAGCTGTTTTTT. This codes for CATSAYTNTGELFF.